The 2 T cell receptor beta chains below all came from one sample that was sequenced in a study of human T cells and chemical hapten exposure. The sample's time point: patch test 2, 6 weeks after DPC sensitization. The treatment is: therapeutic diphenylcyclopropenone sensitization with weekly scalp DPC. TCRdb recomputed calls from the RACE reads with MiXCR, one row per CDR3 protein. The top ten clones hold roughly 5.4% of a sample with hundreds of thousands of distinct CDR3 sequences, about 6% of them seen once. The material was whole blood, obtained in connection with sensitization to the hapten diphenylcyclopropenone (DPC). These receptors came from a woman younger than 35 with alopecia areata. Some clones in this sample may be carry-over from other donors' samples.

This clonotype has a count of ten or more. The chain joins TRBV7-2 to TRBJ1-2; a possible D gene is TRBD1 (6 bases). V shed 1 base and J shed 4 bases, with 7 bases lying between them. The germline CDR1 and CDR2 sequences are SGHTA and FQGNSA. CDR3 length: 13 amino acids. The CDR3 nucleotides read TGTGCCAGCAGCTTAGGACAGGTCTATGGCTACACCTTC. Its translation: CASSLGQVYGYTF. The variable domain in full, completed from reference TRBV7-2 and TRBJ1-2, reads GAGVSQSPSNKVTEKGKDVELRCDPISGHTALYWYRQSLGQGLEFLIYFQGNSAPDKSGLPSDRFSAERTGGSVSTLTIQRTQQEDSAVYLCASSLGQVYGYTFGSGTRLTVV.

This clonotype came up a few times. The V call is TRBV29-1, the J call TRBJ1-1; tentatively, D is TRBD1 (5 bases). This CDR3 region has 14 residues. In germline, CDR1 is SQVTM, CDR2 ANQGSEA. The V and J ends lost 1 base and 6 bases respectively, with 15 bases between them. The CDR3: CSVEGGEGFSEAFF. Here the CDR3 DNA reads TGCAGCGTTGAAGGGGGCGAAGGGTTTTCTGAAGCTTTCTTT.